These T cell receptor beta chains were read from a single sample in a study of shared clonotypes between healthy human individuals. Some clones are missing from TCRdb's copy, which holds only in-frame ones; the method was immunoSEQ multiplex PCR. The sample includes roughly 500,000 clones, 81% of them seen just once. Sequencing used PBMCs. The receptors originated from a woman in her thirties or forties in good health. Some clones in this sample may be carry-over from other donors' samples. CDR3s include the opening cysteine and the closing phenylalanine or tryptophan.

V gene	CDR3 protein
TRBV7-3	CASSRISNTGELFF
TRBV5-1	CASSGVGLAANTGELFF
TRBV11-3	CASSLYRAGELFF
TRBV30	CAWLGKTTDPRYNEQFF
TRBV4-2	CASSQGGAIDEQFF
TRBV2	CATRRQGVEKLFF
TRBV10-2	CASSGTGGAGETQYF
TRBV6-1	CASRSSGRLAETQYF
TRBV7-2	CASSLGSGGGNEQYF
TRBV15	CATSQGLSYEQYF
TRBV11-2	CASSSLWTVWNTGELFF
TRBV19	CASSTLAGELFF
TRBV27	CASPGLEGNTIYF
TRBV27	CASSPRGKEAFF
TRBV7-6	CASSPSGYTQYF
TRBV19	CASRVSARVPQETQYF
TRBV11-3	CASSSDQTGTLSNQPQHF
TRBV7-8	CASSYPRLGRTEAFF
TRBV4-2	CASSQAGVTEAFF
TRBV27	CASSFSSSGLRYNTYEQYF
TRBV10-2	CASSWGRNYNEQFF
TRBV5-1	CASSFAGGRTNEKLFF
TRBV7-2	CASSSAGSKGETQYF
TRBV30	CACGTSVTYEQYF
TRBV9	CASSPGGSSSNQPQHF
TRBV6-1	CASSDRGFYGYTF
TRBV15	CATSGGILNEKLFF
TRBV7-9	CASSSDMCGGQFF
TRBV15	CATSRDLTGFYGYTF
TRBV5-6	CASRLSSRNTIYF
TRBV6-1	CASSEGFYSGNTIYF
TRBV18	CASSPGTGETQYF
TRBV14	CASSRTSGFNSYEQYF
TRBV6-5	CASSYRGLYGYTF
TRBV5-8	CASSLERGQPQHF
TRBV7-3	CASSNGGNEQFF
TRBV18	CASSPTQGRNTIYF
TRBV28	CASSLVTSGTYEQYF
TRBV5-1	CASNPQGMAYEQYF
TRBV4-3	CASSQDPGGLNGYTF
TRBV30	CAWSVGLGENLPGEQYF
TRBV5-4	CASSLAEGANEKLFF
TRBV5-6	CASSFQGARGTDTQYF
TRBV2	CASKRSGSLQETQYF
TRBV7-3	CASSLQRSTDTQYF
TRBV7-6	CASSFFTDTQYF
TRBV4-3	CASSRGAALPNEKLFF
TRBV5-1	CASSFAAGYNEQFF
TRBV5-4	CASSGAGTDYGYTF
TRBV2	CASSAGWGESDTQYF
TRBV11-2	CASSPRASGFYEQYF
TRBV7-3	CASSLVTGAHRPEQYF
TRBV4-1	CASRVNRWGSGTSTGELFF
TRBV7-8	CASSLRQGGSGNTIYF
TRBV2	CASSAGESSGANVLTF
TRBV5-1	CASRKDPGTGYEQYF
TRBV4-2	CASSQDDRAQNIQYF
TRBV25-1	CASTPATGSSYEQYF
TRBV14	CASRGAGTSYEQYF
TRBV2	CASSDYRLGSSGGETQYF